This T cell receptor (beta chain) was identified during a study of blood T cell repertoires in COVID-19. The germline V gene has CDR1 SGHDN and CDR2 FVKESK. There are 15 residues in the CDR3. The V segment lost 3 bases and the J segment 4 bases; nucleotides outside the gene matches: 7. The data were produced by immunoSEQ multiplex PCR, yet TCRdb's version contains in-frame clones alone and is incomplete. Among a few hundred thousand clones listed, around 80% were seen once. The material sequenced was peripheral blood. The V call is TRBV14, the J call TRBJ1-2, with 8 bases identical to TRBD1. This receptor was taken from a woman aged 80 or older with COVID-19, enrolled during active disease. Written as DNA, the CDR3 is TGTGCCAGCAGCCACGAGGACAGGGTGGGCTATGGCTACACCTTC. Protein product: CASSHEDRVGYGYTF.